This T cell receptor (beta chain) was profiled in a study of blood T cell repertoires in COVID-19. About the research overall: Samples representing acute and convalescent COVID-19 were sourced from the United States, Italy and Spain. Sources were T cells, B-cell-depleted T cells, or PBMCs; the material itself was cDNA or gDNA.

Deletions cut 2 bases from V and 5 bases from J, with 8 bases between. Germline V gene lookup returns CDR1 SGHRS and CDR2 YFSETQ. There are 13 residues in the CDR3. Authors' data handling: Counts of nucleated cells, estimated from reference gene primer amplification, were obtained. Sequencing was performed with immunoSEQ multiplex PCR; in TCRdb, only in-frame clones are kept and a portion is missing. That table furnishes V, J and clone size, whereas the DNA furnished D and trimming. The sample records under 150,000 clones, 75% to 85% being singletons. The TCR was taken from an elderly man with acute or convalescent COVID-19. The V and J genes are TRBV5-1 and TRBJ2-1; tentative D call: TRBD2 (5 bases). The specimen was peripheral blood. In DNA form, the CDR3 reads TGCGCCAGCAGCTTACCCGGGAACAATGAGCAGTTCTTC. This sequence encodes CASSLPGNNEQFF.